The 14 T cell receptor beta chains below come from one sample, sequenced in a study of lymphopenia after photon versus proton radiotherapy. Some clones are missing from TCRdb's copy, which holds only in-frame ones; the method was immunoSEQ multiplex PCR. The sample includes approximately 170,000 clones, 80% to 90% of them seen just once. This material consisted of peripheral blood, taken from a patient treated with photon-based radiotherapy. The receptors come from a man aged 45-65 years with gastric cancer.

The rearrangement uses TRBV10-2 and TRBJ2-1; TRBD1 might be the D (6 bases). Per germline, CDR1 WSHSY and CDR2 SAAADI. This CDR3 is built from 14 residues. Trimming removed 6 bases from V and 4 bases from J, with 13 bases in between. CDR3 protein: CASSGQRKYNEQFF. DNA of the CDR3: TGCGCCAGCAGCGGACAGAGAAAATACAATGAGCAGTTCTTC.

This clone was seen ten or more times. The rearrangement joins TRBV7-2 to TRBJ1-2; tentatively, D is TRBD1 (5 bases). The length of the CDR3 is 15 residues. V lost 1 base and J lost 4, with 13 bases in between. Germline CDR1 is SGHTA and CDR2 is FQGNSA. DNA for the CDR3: TGTGCCAGCAGCTTAGAGGGGTCCCTCAGCTATGGCTACACCTTC. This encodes CASSLEGSLSYGYTF.

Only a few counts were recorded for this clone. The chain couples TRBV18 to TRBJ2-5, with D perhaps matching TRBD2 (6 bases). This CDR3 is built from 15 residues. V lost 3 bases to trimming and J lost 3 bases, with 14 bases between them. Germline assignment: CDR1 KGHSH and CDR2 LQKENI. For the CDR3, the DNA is TGTGCCAGCTCACCCGGGACTGCCCTCGAAGAGACCCAGTACTTC. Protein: CASSPGTALEETQYF.

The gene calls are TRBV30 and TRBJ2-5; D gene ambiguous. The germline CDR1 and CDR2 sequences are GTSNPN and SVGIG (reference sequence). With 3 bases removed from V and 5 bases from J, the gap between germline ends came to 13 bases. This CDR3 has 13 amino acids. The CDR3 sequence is CAWSVVWGETQYF. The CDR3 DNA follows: TGTGCCTGGAGCGTCGTGTGGGGTGAGACCCAGTACTTC.

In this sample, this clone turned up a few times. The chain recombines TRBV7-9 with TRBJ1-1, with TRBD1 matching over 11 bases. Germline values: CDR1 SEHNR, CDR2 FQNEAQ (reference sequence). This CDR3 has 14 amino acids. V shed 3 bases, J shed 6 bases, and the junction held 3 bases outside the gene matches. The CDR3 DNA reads TGTGCCAGCAGCTTCGGACAGGGGGCAGCTGAAGCTTTCTTT. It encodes CASSFGQGAAEAFF.

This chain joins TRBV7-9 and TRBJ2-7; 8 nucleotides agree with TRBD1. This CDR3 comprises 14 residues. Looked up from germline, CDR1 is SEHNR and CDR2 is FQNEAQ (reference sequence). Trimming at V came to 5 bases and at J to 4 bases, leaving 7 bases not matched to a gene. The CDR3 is CASSPTGAAYEQYF. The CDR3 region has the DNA TGTGCCAGCAGCCCGACAGGGGCGGCATACGAGCAGTACTTC.

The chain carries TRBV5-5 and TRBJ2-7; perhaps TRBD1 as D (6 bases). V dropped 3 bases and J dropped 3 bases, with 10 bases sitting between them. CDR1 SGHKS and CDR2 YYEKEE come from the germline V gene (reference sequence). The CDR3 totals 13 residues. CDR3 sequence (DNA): TGTGCCAGCAGCTCTCCAGGGGACTACGAGCAGTACTTC. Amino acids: CASSSPGDYEQYF.

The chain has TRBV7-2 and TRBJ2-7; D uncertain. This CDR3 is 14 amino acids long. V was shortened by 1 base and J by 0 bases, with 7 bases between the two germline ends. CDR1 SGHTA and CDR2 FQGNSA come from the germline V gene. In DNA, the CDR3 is TGTGCCAGCAGCTTAGAGGTCAGCTCCTACGAGCAGTACTTC. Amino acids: CASSLEVSSYEQYF.

The CDR3 coding sequence is TGTGCCAGCAGTTCCCTCGAAGGGACATTCTCCTACAATGAGCAGTTCTTC. Encoded protein: CASSSLEGTFSYNEQFF. V gene TRBV28 combines with J gene TRBJ2-1, with D maybe TRBD1 (6 bases). This CDR3 has 17 residues. Germline V CDR1 and CDR2: MDHEN, SYDVKM. Trimming shortened V by 4 bases and J by 0 bases, and 16 bases separated the two germline ends. Full variable domain (missing parts from reference TRBV28 and TRBJ2-1): DVKVTQSSRYLVKRTGEKVFLECVQDMDHENMFWYRQDPGLGLRLIYFSYDVKMKEKGDIPEGYSVSREKKERFSLILESASTNQTSMYLCASSSLEGTFSYNEQFFGPGTRLTVL.

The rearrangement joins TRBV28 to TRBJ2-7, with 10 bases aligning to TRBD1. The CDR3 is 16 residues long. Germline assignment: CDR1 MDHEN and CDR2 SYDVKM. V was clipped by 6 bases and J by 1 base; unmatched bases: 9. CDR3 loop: CASSRVRQGASYEQYF. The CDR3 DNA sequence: TGTGCCAGCAGCCGCGTCCGACAGGGGGCATCCTACGAGCAGTACTTC.

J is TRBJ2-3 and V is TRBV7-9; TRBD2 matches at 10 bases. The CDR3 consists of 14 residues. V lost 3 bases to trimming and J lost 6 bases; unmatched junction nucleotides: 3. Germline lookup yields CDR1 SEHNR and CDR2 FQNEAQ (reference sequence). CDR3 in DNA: TGTGCCAGCAGCTTCTCGACTAGCGGGGATACGCAGTATTTT. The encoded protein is CASSFSTSGDTQYF. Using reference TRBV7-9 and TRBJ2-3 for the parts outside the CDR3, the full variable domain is DTGVSQNPRHKITKRGQNVTFRCDPISEHNRLYWYRQTLGQGPEFLTYFQNEAQLEKSRLLSDRFSAERPKGSFSTLEIQRTEQGDSAMYLCASSFSTSGDTQYFGPGTRLTVL.

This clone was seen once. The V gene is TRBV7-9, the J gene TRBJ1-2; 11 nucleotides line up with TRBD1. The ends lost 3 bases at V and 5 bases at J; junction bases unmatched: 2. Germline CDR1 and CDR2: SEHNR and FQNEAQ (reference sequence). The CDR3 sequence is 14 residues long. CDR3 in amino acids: CASSFGQGAYGYTF. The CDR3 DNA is TGTGCCAGCAGCTTTGGACAGGGGGCTTATGGCTACACCTTC.

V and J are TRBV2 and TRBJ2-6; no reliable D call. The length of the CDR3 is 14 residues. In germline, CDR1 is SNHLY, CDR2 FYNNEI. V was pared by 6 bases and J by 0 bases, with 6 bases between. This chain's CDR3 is CASRTDSGANVLTF. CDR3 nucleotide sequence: TGTGCCAGCAGAACCGACTCTGGGGCCAACGTCCTGACTTTC.

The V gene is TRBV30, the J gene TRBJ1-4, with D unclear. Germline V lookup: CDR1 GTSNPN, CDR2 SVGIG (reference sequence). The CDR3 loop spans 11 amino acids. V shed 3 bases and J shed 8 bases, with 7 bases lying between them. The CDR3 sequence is CAWRGGEKLFF. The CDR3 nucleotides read TGTGCCTGGAGGGGAGGCGAAAAACTGTTTTTT.